One sample yielded the 31 T cell receptor beta chains listed below, sequenced in a study of T cell responses to AZD1222 COVID-19 vaccine. This table comes from immunoSEQ multiplex PCR, and its TCRdb copy is limited to in-frame clones, with some not included. The data hold fewer than 85,000 clones, with 87% observed a single time. The source was peripheral blood, collected 28 days after the second AZD1222 dose. These receptors were collected from an adult who received the AZD1222 COVID-19 vaccine.

DNA of the CDR3: TGTGCCAGCAGCGGCGGATATTACCGGGACAGGGGCTATGGCTACACCTTC. Protein product: CASSGGYYRDRGYGYTF. The chain carries TRBV9 and TRBJ1-2; TRBD1 matches 10 bases. Germline assignment: CDR1 SGDLS and CDR2 YYNGEE. CDR3 length: 17 residues. V lost 3 bases, J lost 4 bases, and 12 bases stayed unmatched.

The CDR3 loop reads CASSLVLAAGTDTQYF. Here the CDR3 DNA reads TGCGCCAGCAGCTTGGTGTTGGCAGCAGGCACAGATACGCAGTATTTT. The chain has TRBV5-1 and TRBJ2-3; unclear D gene. Trimming stripped 0 bases from V and 1 base from J, with 12 bases between. CDR1 is SGHRS and CDR2 is YFSETQ in the germline V gene. CDR3 length: 16 amino acids.

The V and J genes are TRBV18 and TRBJ1-5, with D unclear. V lost 2 bases and J lost 11, with 13 bases in between. This CDR3 comprises 13 residues. In germline, CDR1 is KGHSH, CDR2 LQKENI. The CDR3 loop is CASSPKEPGTQHF. CDR3 sequence (DNA): TGTGCCAGCTCACCAAAGGAGCCTGGGACCCAGCATTTT.

The chain couples TRBV7-8 to TRBJ1-1; no clear D. CDR3 length: 15 amino acids. Trimming took off 2 bases at V and 5 bases at J, with 15 bases between the two ends. Germline V CDR1 and CDR2: SGHVS, FQNEAQ. CDR3 nucleotides: TGTGCCAGCAGCTTAATACTTAATAAGGGAACTGAAGCTTTCTTT. As protein: CASSLILNKGTEAFF.

This chain uses TRBV2 with TRBJ2-1; TRBD2 matches at 9 bases. This CDR3 is built from 15 residues. Per germline, CDR1 SNHLY and CDR2 FYNNEI. Losses at the gene ends were 4 bases for V and 0 bases for J; bases not matched to a gene: 1. The DNA for the CDR3 is TGTGCCAGCAGTGCTAGCGGGGTCTCCTACAATGAGCAGTTCTTC. This codes for CASSASGVSYNEQFF.

This chain connects TRBV7-3 to TRBJ2-3, with D possibly being TRBD1 or TRBD2 (5 bases each). Germline-derived CDR1 and CDR2 are SGHTA and FQGTGA. The V gene lost 5 bases and the J gene lost 4 bases, with 13 bases spanning the gap. CDR3 length: 14 residues. The CDR3 nucleotides read TGTGCCAGCAGCATCGGGACCCCGCCAGATACGCAGTATTTT. Its translation: CASSIGTPPDTQYF.

The rearrangement uses TRBV19 and TRBJ1-5, with D uncertain. The CDR3 is made up of 16 amino acids. The germline V and J ends were trimmed by 0 bases and 5 bases, with 14 bases remaining between them. CDR1 and CDR2 from the germline V gene are LNHDA and SQIVND (reference sequence). CDR3 amino acids: CASSIDWSGNYQPQHF. As DNA, the CDR3 is TGTGCCAGTAGTATAGATTGGAGCGGTAACTATCAGCCCCAGCATTTT.

The V and J genes are TRBV2 and TRBJ2-7, with D maybe TRBD2 (5 bases). Germline assignment: CDR1 SNHLY and CDR2 FYNNEI. V lost 5 bases to trimming and J lost 0 bases, with 14 bases between them. The CDR3 spans 15 residues. This CDR3 reads CASSLDSTGSYEQYF. CDR3 nucleotides: TGTGCCAGCAGTCTGGACTCTACCGGCTCCTACGAGCAGTACTTC.

This clone was found a few times. The genes are TRBV25-1 and TRBJ1-2, with 10 positions matching TRBD1. With V trimmed by 0 bases and J by 8 bases, 3 bases remained unmatched. The CDR3 loop spans 14 amino acids. In germline, CDR1 is MGHDK, CDR2 SYGVNS. In DNA, the CDR3 is TGTGCCAGCAGTGAATATCGACAGGGGGCCGGCTACACCTTC. It yields the protein CASSEYRQGAGYTF.

This chain joins TRBV3-1 (or the pseudogene TRBV3-2) and TRBJ1-2, with a possible D match to TRBD1 (5 bases). The germline gives CDR1 LGHDT, CDR2 YNNKEL (reference sequence). The V end lost 3 bases, the J end lost 4 bases, and 12 bases lay between the germline ends. This CDR3 is built from 14 residues. CDR3 in amino acids: CASSQGQEGYGYTF. CDR3 nucleotides: TGTGCCAGCAGCCAGGGGCAGGAGGGCTATGGCTACACCTTC.

The chain couples TRBV30 to TRBJ1-1; possible D gene TRBD1, 5 bases. The V gene lost 5 bases and the J gene lost 5 bases, with 12 bases spanning the gap. Germline V gene lookup returns CDR1 GTSNPN and CDR2 SVGIG (reference sequence). The CDR3 is made up of 12 amino acids. The CDR3 bases are TGTGCCTGGGGATCGGGGGGGACTGAAGCTTTCTTT. Translated: CAWGSGGTEAFF. Full variable domain (remainder filled in from reference TRBV30 and TRBJ1-1): SQTIHQWPATLVQPVGSPLSLECTVEGTSNPNLYWYRQAAGRGLQLLFYSVGIGQISSEVPQNLSASRPQDRQFILSSKKLLLSDSGFYLCAWGSGGTEAFFGQGTRLTVV.

V gene TRBV19 combines with J gene TRBJ2-7, with 10 bases identical to TRBD1. The CDR3 is 16 residues long. Germline CDR1 and CDR2: LNHDA and SQIVND (reference sequence). V trimming: 6 bases; J trimming: 0 bases; junction bases outside the gene matches: 8. CDR3 amino acids: CASSPRDRGNSYEQYF. The DNA of the CDR3 is TGTGCCAGTAGCCCCCGGGACAGGGGAAACTCCTACGAGCAGTACTTC.

The rearrangement joins TRBV19 to TRBJ1-5; TRBD1 agrees at 7 bases. CDR3 length: 14 residues. The V gene's germline CDR1 is LNHDA and CDR2 SQIVND (reference sequence). The junction had 2 bases not matched to a gene; V was cut back by 3 bases and J by 3 bases. The CDR3 sequence: CASSMGQTNQPQHF. The CDR3 nucleotides are TGTGCCAGTAGTATGGGACAGACCAATCAGCCCCAGCATTTT.

The V call is TRBV9, the J call TRBJ2-3; D is undetermined. V was pared by 4 bases and J by 4 bases, with 10 bases between. The CDR3 has 13 amino acids. CDR1 is SGDLS, CDR2 YYNGEE, per germline. CDR3 in DNA: TGTGCCAGCAGCTTGACCACCCCAGATACGCAGTATTTT. It encodes CASSLTTPDTQYF.

The J gene is TRBJ1-3, the V gene TRBV7-8; D call uncertain. Trimming pared 0 bases from V and 0 bases from J, leaving 12 bases between. The CDR3 is made up of 17 amino acids. In germline, CDR1 is SGHVS, CDR2 FQNEAQ. For the CDR3, the DNA is TGTGCCAGCAGCTTAGCGGTTCCCAGACCCTCTGGAAACACCATATATTTT. This translates into CASSLAVPRPSGNTIYF.

The V call is TRBV2, the J call TRBJ2-1; 9 positions agree with TRBD1. Germline V lookup: CDR1 SNHLY, CDR2 FYNNEI. The V gene end was trimmed by 10 bases and the J gene end by 2 bases; junction bases not matched to a gene: 3. The CDR3 has 13 residues. The CDR3 DNA reads as TGTGCCAAAACAGGGGGCGCCTACAATGAGCAGTTCTTC. Encoded protein: CAKTGGAYNEQFF.

The rearrangement joins TRBV30 to TRBJ1-5; 10 bases match TRBD1. Germline CDR1 GTSNPN, CDR2 SVGIG (reference sequence). J was trimmed by 6 bases and V by 1 base; bases with no gene match: 0. This CDR3 has 13 amino acids. The CDR3 region is CAWSGTGGQPQHF. The CDR3 nucleotides read TGTGCCTGGAGTGGGACAGGGGGTCAGCCCCAGCATTTT.

There are a few counts of this clone. The rearrangement joins TRBV9 to TRBJ2-7, with 7 bases that match TRBD2. The CDR3 is made up of 15 amino acids. The V gene's germline CDR1 is SGDLS and CDR2 YYNGEE. The junction had 9 bases not matched to a gene; V was cut back by 0 bases and J by 6 bases. CDR3 loop: CASSVGPGSGGEQYF. The CDR3 nucleotides read TGTGCCAGCAGCGTAGGTCCCGGGTCGGGAGGCGAGCAGTACTTC.

The rearrangement joins TRBV14 to TRBJ1-1; D not resolved. CDR1 is SGHDN and CDR2 is FVKESK in the germline V gene. The CDR3 is made up of 13 amino acids. The ends were cut back, 5 bases at V and 0 bases at J, with 7 bases in the middle. In nucleotides, the CDR3 is TGTGCCAGCAGCAGGGTGATGAACACTGAAGCTTTCTTT. Translated, it gives CASSRVMNTEAFF.

V usage is TRBV2 and J usage is TRBJ1-5, with a weak D call TRBD1 (6 bases). Germline loops: CDR1 SNHLY, CDR2 FYNNEI. The CDR3 consists of 16 residues. V was shortened by 6 bases and J by 0 bases, with 15 bases between the two germline ends. CDR3 nucleotides: TGTGCCAGCAGCCACCGGACAGTAAATAGCAATCAGCCCCAGCATTTT. Translated, it gives CASSHRTVNSNQPQHF.

This rearrangement joins TRBV4-3 to TRBJ2-7; 9 positions match TRBD1. J lost 4 bases, V lost 0 bases, and 7 bases had no gene match. Germline CDR1 reads LGHNA; CDR2 reads YSLEER. The CDR3 has 16 amino acids. The CDR3 protein is CASSQDRGTGTYEQYF. The CDR3 bases are TGCGCCAGCAGCCAAGATAGAGGGACAGGGACATACGAGCAGTACTTC.

The CDR3 bases are TGTGCCAGCAGTTTGGACGGAACGGCTTTCTTT. This encodes CASSLDGTAFF. The V call is TRBV6-2 or TRBV6-3, the J call TRBJ1-1; no reliable D call. The CDR3 covers 11 residues. Germline CDR1 is MNHEY and CDR2 is SVGEGT. Trimming left V 4 bases short and J 11 bases short, with 11 bases between.

The chain employs TRBV30 and TRBJ1-6; unclear D gene. V was clipped by 3 bases and J by 5 bases, with 8 bases between them. The CDR3 has 13 amino acids. In germline, CDR1 is GTSNPN, CDR2 SVGIG (reference sequence). The CDR3 region is CAWSSAHNSPLHF. Here the CDR3 DNA reads TGTGCCTGGAGCTCGGCTCATAATTCACCCCTCCACTTT.

V usage is TRBV5-1 and J usage is TRBJ1-1, with a weak D call TRBD1 (6 bases). Germline V gives CDR1 SGHRS, CDR2 YFSETQ. This CDR3 comprises 15 residues. Trimming cost V 4 bases and J 4 bases, with 17 bases left between them. This CDR3 reads CASSPNRVEGTEAFF. CDR3 nucleotide sequence: TGCGCCAGCAGCCCGAACAGGGTAGAGGGCACTGAAGCTTTCTTT.

The J gene is TRBJ1-5, the V gene TRBV7-2; no clear D gene. Germline lookup yields CDR1 SGHTA and CDR2 FQGNSA. Between the trimmed V and J ends, which lost 1 base and 5 bases, there was a span of 6 bases. CDR3 length: 13 amino acids. CDR3 amino acids: CASSLVWDQPQHF. The CDR3 nucleotides read TGTGCCAGCAGCTTAGTTTGGGATCAGCCCCAGCATTTT.

The rearrangement joins TRBV5-1 to TRBJ2-6, with D perhaps TRBD1 (6 bases). The germline V gene has CDR1 SGHRS and CDR2 YFSETQ. Trimming removed 1 base at V and 2 bases at J, with 10 bases between. This CDR3 comprises 16 residues. The CDR3, as DNA: TGCGCCAGCAGCTTGAGTGGACAGCCTGGGGCCAACGTCCTGACTTTC. This gives the protein CASSLSGQPGANVLTF.

The chain combines TRBV6-5 with TRBJ1-3; D uncertain. The CDR3 has 14 residues. With 6 bases removed from V and 0 bases from J, the gap between germline ends came to 9 bases. The germline V gene encodes CDR1 MNHEY and CDR2 SVGAGI. This CDR3 is CASSRAGSGNTIYF. The CDR3 nucleotides are TGTGCCAGCAGCCGGGCGGGCTCTGGAAACACCATATATTTT.

The V call is TRBV6-6, the J call TRBJ1-6; TRBD1 agrees at 8 bases. The V segment lost 7 bases and the J segment 10 bases; nucleotides outside the gene matches: 12. CDR1 and CDR2 (germline): MNHNY, SVGAGI (reference sequence). This CDR3 spans 15 amino acids. CDR3 nucleotides: TGTGCCAGCACCAGGACAGGGAGCTTTGGGTCACCCCTCCACTTT. Residues: CASTRTGSFGSPLHF.

This clone was seen more than once but under ten times. The V and J genes are TRBV2 and TRBJ2-7, with 9 bases lining up with TRBD2. This CDR3 is 14 amino acids long. Germline values: CDR1 SNHLY, CDR2 FYNNEI. The trim removed 7 bases at V and 8 bases at J, leaving 12 bases unmatched. The DNA for the CDR3 is TGTGCCAGCACCCCGGAAAGACTAGCGGTTCAGCAGTACTTC. It codes for CASTPERLAVQQYF.

The chain is built from TRBV6-1 and TRBJ1-3; D might be TRBD1 (5 bases). Germline CDR1 reads MNHNS; CDR2 reads SASEGT. This CDR3 is 13 amino acids long. Trimming removed 1 base from V and 8 bases from J, with 9 bases in between. Written as DNA, the CDR3 is TGTGCCAGCAGTGAAGGACAGACGGACACCATATATTTT. Translating gives CASSEGQTDTIYF.

The chain is built from TRBV12-3 or TRBV12-4 and TRBJ1-1, with 7 nucleotides matching TRBD1. The CDR3 is 12 residues long. The J segment lost 9 bases and the V segment lost 6 bases, leaving 7 bases of the junction unmatched. The CDR3: CASSRNRGKAFF. CDR3 coding DNA: TGTGCCAGCAGCAGGAACAGGGGCAAAGCTTTCTTT.